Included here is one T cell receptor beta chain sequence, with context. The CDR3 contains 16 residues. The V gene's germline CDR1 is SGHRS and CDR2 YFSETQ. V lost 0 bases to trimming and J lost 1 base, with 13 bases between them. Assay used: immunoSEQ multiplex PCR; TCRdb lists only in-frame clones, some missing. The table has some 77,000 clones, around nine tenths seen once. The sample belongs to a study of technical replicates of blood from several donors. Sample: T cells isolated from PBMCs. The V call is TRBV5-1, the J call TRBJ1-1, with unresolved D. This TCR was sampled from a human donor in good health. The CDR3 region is CASSLGRENRNTEAFF. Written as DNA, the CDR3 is TGCGCCAGCAGCTTGGGGAGGGAAAATAGGAACACTGAAGCTTTCTTT.